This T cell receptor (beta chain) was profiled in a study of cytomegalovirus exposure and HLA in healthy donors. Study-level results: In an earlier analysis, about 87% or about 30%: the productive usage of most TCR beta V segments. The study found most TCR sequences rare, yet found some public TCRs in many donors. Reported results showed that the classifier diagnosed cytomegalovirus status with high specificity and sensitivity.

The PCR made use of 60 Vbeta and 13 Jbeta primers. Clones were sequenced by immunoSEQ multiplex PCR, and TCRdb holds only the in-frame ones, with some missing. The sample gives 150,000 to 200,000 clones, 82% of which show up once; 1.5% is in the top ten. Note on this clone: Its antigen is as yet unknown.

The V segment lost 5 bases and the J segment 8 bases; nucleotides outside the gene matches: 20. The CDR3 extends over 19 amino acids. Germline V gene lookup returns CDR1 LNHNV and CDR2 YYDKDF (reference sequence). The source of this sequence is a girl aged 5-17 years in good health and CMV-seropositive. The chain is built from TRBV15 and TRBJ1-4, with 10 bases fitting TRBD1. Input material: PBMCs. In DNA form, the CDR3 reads TGTGCCACCAGCGGCGCCCACCGGGACAGGGGAATCACTAGAGAAAAACTGTTTTTT. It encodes CATSGAHRDRGITREKLFF.